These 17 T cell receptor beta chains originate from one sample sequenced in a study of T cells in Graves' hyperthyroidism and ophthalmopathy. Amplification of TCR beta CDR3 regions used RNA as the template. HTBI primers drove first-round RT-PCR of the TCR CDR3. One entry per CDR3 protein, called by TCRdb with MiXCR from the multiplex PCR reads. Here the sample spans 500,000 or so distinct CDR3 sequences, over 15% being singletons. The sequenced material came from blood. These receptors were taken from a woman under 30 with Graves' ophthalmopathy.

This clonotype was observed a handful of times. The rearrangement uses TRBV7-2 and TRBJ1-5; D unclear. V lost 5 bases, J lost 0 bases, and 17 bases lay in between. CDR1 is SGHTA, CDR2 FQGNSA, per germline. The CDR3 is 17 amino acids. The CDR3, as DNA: TGTGCCAGCAGCAGTTTAACGGTGATGGCTAGCAATCAGCCCCAGCATTTT. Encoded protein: CASSSLTVMASNQPQHF.

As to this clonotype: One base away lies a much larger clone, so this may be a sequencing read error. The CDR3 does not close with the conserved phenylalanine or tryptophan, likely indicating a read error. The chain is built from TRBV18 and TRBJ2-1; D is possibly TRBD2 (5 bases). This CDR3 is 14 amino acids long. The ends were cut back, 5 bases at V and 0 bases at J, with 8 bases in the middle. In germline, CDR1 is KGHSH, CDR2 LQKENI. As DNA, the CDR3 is TGTGCCAGCTCAACGGGGAGCTCCTACAATGAGCAGTTCCTC. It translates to CASSTGSSYNEQFL.

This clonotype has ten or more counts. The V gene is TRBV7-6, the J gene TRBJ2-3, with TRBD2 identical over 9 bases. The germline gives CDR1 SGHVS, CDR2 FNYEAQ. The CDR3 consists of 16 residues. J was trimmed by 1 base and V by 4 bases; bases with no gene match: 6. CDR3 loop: CASSSRLADRTDTQYF. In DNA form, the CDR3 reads TGTGCCAGCAGCTCGAGACTAGCGGATCGCACAGATACGCAGTATTTT.

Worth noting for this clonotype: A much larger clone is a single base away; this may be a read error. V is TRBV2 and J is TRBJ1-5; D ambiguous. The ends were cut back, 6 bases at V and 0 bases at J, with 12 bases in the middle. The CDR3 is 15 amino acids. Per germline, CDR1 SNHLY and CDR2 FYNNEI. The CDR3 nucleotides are TGTGCCAGCAGGCACAAAGAGGGTAGCAATCAGCCCCAGCATTTT. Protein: CASRHKEGSNQPQHF.

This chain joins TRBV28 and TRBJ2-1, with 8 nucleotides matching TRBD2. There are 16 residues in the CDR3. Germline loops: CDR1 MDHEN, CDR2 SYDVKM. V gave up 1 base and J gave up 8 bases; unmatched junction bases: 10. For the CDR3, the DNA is TGTGCCAGCAGTTTATTCGGGTTAGCGGGATCGGATGAGCAGTTCTTC. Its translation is CASSLFGLAGSDEQFF. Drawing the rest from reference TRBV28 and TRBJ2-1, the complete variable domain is DVKVTQSSRYLVKRTGEKVFLECVQDMDHENMFWYRQDPGLGLRLIYFSYDVKMKEKGDIPEGYSVSREKKERFSLILESASTNQTSMYLCASSLFGLAGSDEQFFGPGTRLTVL.

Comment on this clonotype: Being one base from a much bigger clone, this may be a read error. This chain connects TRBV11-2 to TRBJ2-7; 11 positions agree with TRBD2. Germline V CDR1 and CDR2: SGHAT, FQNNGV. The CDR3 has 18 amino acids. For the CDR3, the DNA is TGTGCCAGCAGCTTAGATTTTAGCGGGGGGGCGTGGTCCTACGAGCAGCACTTC. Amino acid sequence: CASSLDFSGGAWSYEQHF.

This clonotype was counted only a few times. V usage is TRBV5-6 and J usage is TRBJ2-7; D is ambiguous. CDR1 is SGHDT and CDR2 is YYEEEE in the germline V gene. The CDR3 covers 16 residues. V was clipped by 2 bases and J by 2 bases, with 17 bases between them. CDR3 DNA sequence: TGTGCCAGCAGCTTAAGTCCGCGCATTCTTACCTACGAGCAGTACTTC. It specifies CASSLSPRILTYEQYF.

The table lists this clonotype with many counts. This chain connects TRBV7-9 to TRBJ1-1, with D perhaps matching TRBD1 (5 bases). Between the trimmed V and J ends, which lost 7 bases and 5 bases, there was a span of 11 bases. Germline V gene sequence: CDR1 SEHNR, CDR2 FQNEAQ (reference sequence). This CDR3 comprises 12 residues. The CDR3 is CASNLGVTEAFF. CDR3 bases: TGTGCCAGCAACTTGGGGGTAACTGAAGCTTTCTTT.

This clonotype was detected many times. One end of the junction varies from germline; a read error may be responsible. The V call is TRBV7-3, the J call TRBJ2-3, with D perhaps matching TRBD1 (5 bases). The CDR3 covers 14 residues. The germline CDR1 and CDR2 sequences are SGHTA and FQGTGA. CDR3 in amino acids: CASSLASGTDTQYF. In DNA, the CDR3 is TGCGCCAGCAGCTTGGCCTCAGGGACAGATACGCAGTATTTT.

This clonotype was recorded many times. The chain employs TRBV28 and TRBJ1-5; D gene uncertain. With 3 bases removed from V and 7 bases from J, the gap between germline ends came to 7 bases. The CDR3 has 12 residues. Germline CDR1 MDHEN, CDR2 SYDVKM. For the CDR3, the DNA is TGTGCCAGCAGTTTTTATGGGCAGCCCCAGCATTTT. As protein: CASSFYGQPQHF.

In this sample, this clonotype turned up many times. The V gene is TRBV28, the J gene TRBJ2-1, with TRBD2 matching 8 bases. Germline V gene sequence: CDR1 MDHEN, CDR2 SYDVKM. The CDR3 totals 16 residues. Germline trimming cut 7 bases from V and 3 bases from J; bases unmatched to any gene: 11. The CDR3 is CASKDGAGAFYNEQFF. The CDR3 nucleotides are TGTGCCAGCAAGGACGGAGCGGGAGCTTTCTACAATGAGCAGTTCTTC.

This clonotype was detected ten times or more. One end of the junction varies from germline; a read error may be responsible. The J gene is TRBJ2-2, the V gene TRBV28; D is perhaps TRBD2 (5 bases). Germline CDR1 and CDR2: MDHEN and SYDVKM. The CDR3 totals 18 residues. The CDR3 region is CASTLGFRNGSSTGELFF. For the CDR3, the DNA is TGTGCCAGCACTTTAGGGTTCAGGAATGGGAGCAGCACCGGGGAGCTGTTTTTT. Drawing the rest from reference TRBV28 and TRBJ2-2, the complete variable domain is DVKVTQSSRYLVKRTGEKVFLECVQDMDHENMFWYRQDPGLGLRLIYFSYDVKMKEKGDIPEGYSVSREKKERFSLILESASTNQTSMYLCASTLGFRNGSSTGELFFGEGSRLTVL.

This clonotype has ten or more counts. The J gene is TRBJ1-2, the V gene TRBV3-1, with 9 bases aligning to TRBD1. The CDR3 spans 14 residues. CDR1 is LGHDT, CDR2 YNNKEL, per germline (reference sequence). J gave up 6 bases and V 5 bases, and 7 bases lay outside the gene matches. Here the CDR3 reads CASSIPGQGDGYTF. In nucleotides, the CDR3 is TGTGCCAGCAGCATACCGGGACAGGGCGATGGCTACACCTTC. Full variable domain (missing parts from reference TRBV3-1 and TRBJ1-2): DTAVSQTPKYLVTQMGNDKSIKCEQNLGHDTMYWYKQDSKKFLKIMFSYNNKELIINETVPNRFSPKSPDKAHLNLHINSLELGDSAVYFCASSIPGQGDGYTFGSGTRLTVV.

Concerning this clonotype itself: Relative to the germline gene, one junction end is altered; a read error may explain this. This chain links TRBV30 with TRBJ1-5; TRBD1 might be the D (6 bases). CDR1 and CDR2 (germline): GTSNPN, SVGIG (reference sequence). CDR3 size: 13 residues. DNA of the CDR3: TGTGCCTGGAGTCAGGACAGCAGTCAGCCCCAGCATTTT. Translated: CAWSQDSSQPQHF.

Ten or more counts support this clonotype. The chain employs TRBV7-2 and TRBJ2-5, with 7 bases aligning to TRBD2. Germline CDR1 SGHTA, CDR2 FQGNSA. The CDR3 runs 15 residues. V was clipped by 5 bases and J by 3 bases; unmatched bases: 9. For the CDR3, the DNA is TGTGCCAGCAGCCTTCAGCGGGATTATGAAGAGACCCAGTACTTC. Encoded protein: CASSLQRDYEETQYF.

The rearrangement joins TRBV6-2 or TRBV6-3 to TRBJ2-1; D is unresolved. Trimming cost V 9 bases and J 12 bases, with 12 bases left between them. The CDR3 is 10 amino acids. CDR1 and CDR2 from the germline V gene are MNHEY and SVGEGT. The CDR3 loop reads CARSSHGQFF. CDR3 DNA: TGTGCCAGATCGTCCCATGGGCAGTTCTTC.

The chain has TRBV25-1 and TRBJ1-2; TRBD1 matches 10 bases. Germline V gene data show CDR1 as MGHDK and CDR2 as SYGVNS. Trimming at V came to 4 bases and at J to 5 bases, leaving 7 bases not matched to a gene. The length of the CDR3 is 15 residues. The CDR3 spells CASSARDRGFYGYTF. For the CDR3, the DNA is TGTGCCAGCAGTGCCCGGGACAGGGGCTTTTATGGCTACACCTTC.